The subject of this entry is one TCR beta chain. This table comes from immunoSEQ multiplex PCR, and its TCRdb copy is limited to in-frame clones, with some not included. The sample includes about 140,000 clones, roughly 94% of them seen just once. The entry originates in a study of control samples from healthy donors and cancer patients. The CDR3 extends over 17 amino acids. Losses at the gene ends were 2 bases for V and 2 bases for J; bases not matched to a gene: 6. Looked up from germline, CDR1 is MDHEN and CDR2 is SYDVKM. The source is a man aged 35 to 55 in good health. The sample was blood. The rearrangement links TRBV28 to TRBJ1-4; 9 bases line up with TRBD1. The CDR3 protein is CASSLRSGTGTNEKLFF. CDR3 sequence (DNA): TGTGCCAGCAGTTTACGCTCCGGGACAGGGACTAATGAAAAACTGTTTTTT.